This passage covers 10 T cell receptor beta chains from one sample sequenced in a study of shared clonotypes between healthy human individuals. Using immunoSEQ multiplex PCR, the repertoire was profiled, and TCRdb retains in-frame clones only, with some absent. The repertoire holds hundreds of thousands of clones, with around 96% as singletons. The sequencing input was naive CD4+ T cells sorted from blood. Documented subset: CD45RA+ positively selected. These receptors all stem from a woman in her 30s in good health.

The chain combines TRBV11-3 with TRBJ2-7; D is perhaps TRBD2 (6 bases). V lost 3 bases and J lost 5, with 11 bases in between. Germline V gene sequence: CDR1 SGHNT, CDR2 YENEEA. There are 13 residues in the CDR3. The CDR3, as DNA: TGTGCCAGCAGCTTTGGAGGGGCCAACGAGCAGTACTTC. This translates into CASSFGGANEQYF.

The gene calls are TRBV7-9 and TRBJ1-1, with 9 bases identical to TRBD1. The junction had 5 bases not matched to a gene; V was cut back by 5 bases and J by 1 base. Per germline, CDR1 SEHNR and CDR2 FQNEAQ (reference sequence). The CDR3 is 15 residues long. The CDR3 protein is CASSHTGGRNTEAFF. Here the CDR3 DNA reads TGTGCCAGCAGCCACACAGGGGGCAGGAACACTGAAGCTTTCTTT.

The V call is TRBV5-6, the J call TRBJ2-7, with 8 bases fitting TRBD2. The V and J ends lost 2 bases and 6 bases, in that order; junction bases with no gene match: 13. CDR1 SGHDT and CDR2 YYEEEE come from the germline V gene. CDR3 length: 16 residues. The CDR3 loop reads CASSFGTSAIRGEQYF. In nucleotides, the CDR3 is TGTGCCAGCAGCTTTGGGACTAGTGCGATTCGGGGCGAGCAGTACTTC.

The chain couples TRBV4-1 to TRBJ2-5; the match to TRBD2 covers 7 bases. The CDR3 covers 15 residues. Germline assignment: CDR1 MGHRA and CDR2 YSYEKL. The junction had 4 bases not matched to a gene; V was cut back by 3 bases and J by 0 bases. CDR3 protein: CASSHFSGYQETQYF. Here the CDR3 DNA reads TGCGCCAGCAGCCACTTTAGCGGGTACCAAGAGACCCAGTACTTC.

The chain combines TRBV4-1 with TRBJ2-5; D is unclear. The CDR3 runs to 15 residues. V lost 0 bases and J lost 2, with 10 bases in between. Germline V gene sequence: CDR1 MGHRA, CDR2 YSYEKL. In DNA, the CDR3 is TGCGCCAGCAGCCAAGATTCACAAACACAAGAGACCCAGTACTTC. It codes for CASSQDSQTQETQYF.

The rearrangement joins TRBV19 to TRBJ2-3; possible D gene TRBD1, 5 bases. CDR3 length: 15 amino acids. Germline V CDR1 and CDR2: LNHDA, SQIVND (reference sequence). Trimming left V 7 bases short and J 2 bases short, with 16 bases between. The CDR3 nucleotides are TGTGCCAGTACCAGTGATGGGGCCTACACAGATACGCAGTATTTT. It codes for CASTSDGAYTDTQYF.

The chain's CDR3 is CASSSNLGRGSVGYTF. CDR3 in DNA: TGTGCCAGCAGCTCTAATTTGGGCAGGGGCTCGGTAGGCTACACCTTC. The chain carries TRBV27 and TRBJ1-2; D perhaps matches TRBD1 (6 bases). Trimming left V 6 bases short and J 8 bases short, with 25 bases between. Germline CDR1 reads MNHEY; CDR2 reads SMNVEV (reference sequence). CDR3 length equals 16 residues.

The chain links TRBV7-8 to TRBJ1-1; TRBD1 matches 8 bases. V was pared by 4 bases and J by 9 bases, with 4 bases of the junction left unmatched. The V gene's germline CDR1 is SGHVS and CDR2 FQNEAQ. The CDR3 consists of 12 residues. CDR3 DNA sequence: TGTGCCAGCAGCTCTCGGACAGGGAAAGCTTTCTTT. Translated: CASSSRTGKAFF.

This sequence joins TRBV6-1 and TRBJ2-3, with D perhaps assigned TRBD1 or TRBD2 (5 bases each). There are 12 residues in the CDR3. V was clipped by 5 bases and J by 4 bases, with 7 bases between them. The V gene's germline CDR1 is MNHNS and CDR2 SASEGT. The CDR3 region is CASSRGADTQYF. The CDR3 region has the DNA TGTGCCAGCAGTAGAGGGGCAGATACGCAGTATTTT.

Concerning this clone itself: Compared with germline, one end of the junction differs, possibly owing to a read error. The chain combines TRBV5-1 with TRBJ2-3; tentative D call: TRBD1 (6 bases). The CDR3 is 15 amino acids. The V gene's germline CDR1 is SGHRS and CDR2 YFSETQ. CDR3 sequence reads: CASNLGTRSTDTQYF. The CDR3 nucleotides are TGCGCCAGCAACTTGGGGACAAGGAGCACAGATACGCAGTATTTT.